The next 30 T cell receptor beta chains were all read from a single sample in a study of graft-versus-host responses after intestinal transplantation. Libraries were prepared by immunoSEQ multiplex PCR; TCRdb keeps only in-frame clonotypes and omits some of them. The table lists 6,500 to 7,500 clones, approximately 25% of them singletons. The material sequenced was alloreactive CD4+ T cells from a mixed lymphocyte reaction culture, taken before transplantation. The subset: CFSE-low proliferating T cells sorted from approximately 6-day pre-transplant mixed lymphocyte reaction (GvH or HvG direction). These receptors all stem from a human patient who was an organ donor for intestinal transplantation.

A note on this clone: Other DNA sequences of this sample code for an identical CDR3. The rearrangement joins TRBV5-4 to TRBJ2-2; weak D call: TRBD1 (5 bases). V dropped 4 bases and J dropped 4 bases, with 8 bases sitting between them. CDR1 is SGHNT, CDR2 YYREEE, per germline (reference sequence). The CDR3 sequence is 13 residues long. The CDR3 region is CASSLGLTGELFF. In nucleotides, the CDR3 is TGTGCCAGCAGCCTGGGGCTCACCGGGGAGCTGTTTTTT.

This clone was observed a handful of times. V and J are TRBV10-3 and TRBJ2-3; 8 positions match TRBD1. The V gene end was trimmed by 8 bases and the J gene end by 0 bases; junction bases not matched to a gene: 4. The CDR3 sequence is 14 residues long. CDR1 ENHRY and CDR2 SYGVKD come from the germline V gene. CDR3 coding DNA: TGTGCCATCCGGACAGGGATTAGCACAGATACGCAGTATTTT. This gives the protein CAIRTGISTDTQYF.

The V gene is TRBV9, the J gene TRBJ2-3; D unresolved. Trimming left V 4 bases short and J 0 bases short, with 15 bases between. The CDR3 runs 16 residues. CDR1 is SGDLS and CDR2 is YYNGEE in the germline V gene. The CDR3 region is CASSSTSGTSTDTQYF. CDR3 sequence (DNA): TGTGCCAGCAGCTCGACAAGTGGAACTAGCACAGATACGCAGTATTTT.

The V gene is TRBV7-3, the J gene TRBJ2-1; D perhaps matches TRBD1 (6 bases). The germline V gene encodes CDR1 SGHTA and CDR2 FQGTGA. The CDR3 length is 13 residues. The ends were cut back, 2 bases at V and 13 bases at J, with 15 bases in the middle. The CDR3 nucleotides are TGTGCCAGCAGCTTAGTTATCGTAGGGGGACAGTTCTTC. Amino acids: CASSLVIVGGQFF.

In this sample, this clone is medium-sized (0.01 to 0.1%). The genes are TRBV7-9 and TRBJ1-1, with a possible D match to TRBD1 (6 bases). Trimming took off 3 bases at V and 5 bases at J, with 13 bases between the two ends. The CDR3 runs to 14 residues. The germline V gene has CDR1 SEHNR and CDR2 FQNEAQ (reference sequence). CDR3 bases: TGTGCCAGCAGCTTTGAGGGGGTGAGGACTGAAGCTTTCTTT. Translated, it gives CASSFEGVRTEAFF.

This clone was recorded a few times. This chain links TRBV5-1 with TRBJ2-7, with 7 bases matching TRBD1. J was trimmed by 4 bases and V by 2 bases; bases with no gene match: 6. Looked up from germline, CDR1 is SGHRS and CDR2 is YFSETQ. This CDR3 comprises 14 residues. CDR3: CASSFSDRVYEQYF. The CDR3 DNA is TGCGCCAGCAGCTTTAGCGACAGGGTGTACGAGCAGTACTTC.

This clone was picked up a small number of times. The V call is TRBV7-3, the J call TRBJ2-3; 10 bases fit TRBD2. CDR1 is SGHTA and CDR2 is FQGTGA in the germline V gene. The CDR3 runs 15 residues. V was pared by 2 bases and J by 6 bases, with 5 bases of the junction left unmatched. CDR3 bases: TGTGCCAGCAGCTTAGGCCTAGCGGGAGTCGATACGCAGTATTTT. This sequence encodes CASSLGLAGVDTQYF.

V and J are TRBV6-8 and TRBJ1-5, with a weak D call TRBD1 (5 bases). CDR3 size: 15 residues. Looked up from germline, CDR1 is MNHGY and CDR2 is SAAAGT. The V end was cut by 2 bases, the J end by 6 bases, with 14 bases between. Here the CDR3 reads CASSYPQGLFQPQHF. The CDR3 coding sequence is TGTGCCAGCAGTTACCCCCAGGGTCTTTTTCAGCCCCAGCATTTT.

This rearrangement joins TRBV6-1 to TRBJ2-1; D remains unclear. The CDR3 is made up of 13 amino acids. Germline lookup yields CDR1 MNHNS and CDR2 SASEGT. The V end was cut by 6 bases, the J end by 8 bases, with 14 bases between. The CDR3 loop reads CASRKVVLDEQFF. The DNA of the CDR3 is TGTGCCAGCAGGAAAGTCGTACTGGATGAGCAGTTCTTC.

This chain connects TRBV5-4 to TRBJ2-5; TRBD2 agrees at 13 bases. Losses at the gene ends were 4 bases for V and 6 bases for J; bases not matched to a gene: 6. From germline, CDR1 is SGHNT and CDR2 YYREEE (reference sequence). The CDR3 extends over 15 amino acids. The CDR3 DNA follows: TGTGCCAGCAGCCGACGGACTAGCGGGAGCCAGACCCAGTACTTC. This encodes CASSRRTSGSQTQYF.

The V gene is TRBV11-2, the J gene TRBJ1-1, with D uncertain. This CDR3 is built from 13 residues. From germline, CDR1 is SGHAT and CDR2 FQNNGV. The ends were cut back, 5 bases at V and 5 bases at J, with 12 bases in the middle. CDR3 region: CASSPELLTEAFF. Here the CDR3 DNA reads TGTGCCAGCAGCCCAGAGTTGTTGACTGAAGCTTTCTTT. The variable domain in full, completed from reference TRBV11-2 and TRBJ1-1, reads EAGVAQSPRYKIIEKRQSVAFWCNPISGHATLYWYQQILGQGPKLLIQFQNNGVVDDSQLPKDRFSAERLKGVDSTLKIQPAKLEDSAVYLCASSPELLTEAFFGQGTRLTVV.

By share of the sample, this clone is medium-sized. The chain carries TRBV28 and TRBJ1-1, with D possibly TRBD1 on 5 matching bases. The CDR3 has 15 amino acids. Germline V gene lookup returns CDR1 MDHEN and CDR2 SYDVKM. V was shortened by 5 bases and J by 5 bases, with 18 bases between the two germline ends. CDR3 sequence reads: CASSTPGRQKTEAFF. The CDR3 DNA reads as TGTGCCAGCAGTACCCCGGGGAGACAGAAGACTGAAGCTTTCTTT.

This clone has only a few counts. CDR3 residues: CASSWSRVETQYF. The CDR3 DNA sequence: TGTGCCAGCAGCTGGTCGCGTGTGGAGACCCAGTACTTC. The chain couples TRBV7-2 to TRBJ2-5, with D unclear. This CDR3 has 13 amino acids. Per germline, CDR1 SGHTA and CDR2 FQGNSA. V dropped 4 bases and J dropped 5 bases, with 11 bases sitting between them.

The genes are TRBV7-6 and TRBJ1-4; D call uncertain. V dropped 0 bases and J dropped 0 bases, with 5 bases sitting between them. CDR3 size: 15 residues. Germline CDR1 is SGHVS and CDR2 is FNYEAQ. The CDR3 DNA follows: TGTGCCAGCAGCTTAGCGTGGGCAACTAATGAAAAACTGTTTTTT. It specifies CASSLAWATNEKLFF.

This clone was seen only a few times. J is TRBJ2-6 and V is TRBV6-5; maybe TRBD1 (5 bases). The ends were cut back, 10 bases at V and 2 bases at J, with 12 bases in the middle. The germline CDR1 and CDR2 sequences are MNHEY and SVGAGI. The CDR3 covers 14 residues. The CDR3 loop reads CAINSGTGANVLTF. CDR3 bases: TGTGCCATCAATTCAGGGACTGGGGCCAACGTCCTGACTTTC.

The rearrangement joins TRBV15 to TRBJ2-7, with no clear D. V was trimmed by 0 bases and J by 0 bases, leaving 12 bases between them. The V gene's germline CDR1 is LNHNV and CDR2 YYDKDF (reference sequence). The CDR3 runs to 16 residues. CDR3 loop: CATSRDLPASSYEQYF. The CDR3 DNA reads as TGTGCCACCAGCAGAGATCTGCCAGCTTCCTCCTACGAGCAGTACTTC. Full variable domain (rest looked up from reference TRBV15 and TRBJ2-7): DAMVIQNPRYQVTQFGKPVTLSCSQTLNHNVMYWYQQKSSQAPKLLFHYYDKDFNNEADTPDNFQSRRPNTSFCFLDIRSPGLGDTAMYLCATSRDLPASSYEQYFGPGTRLTVT.

The chain couples TRBV4-1 to TRBJ2-4; perhaps TRBD1 as D (5 bases). Germline V lookup: CDR1 MGHRA, CDR2 YSYEKL. CDR3 length equals 17 residues. V lost 2 bases and J 0 bases, leaving 14 bases between the germline ends. The CDR3 DNA is TGCGCCAGCAGCCAAACCACAGGAATTTTAGCCAAAAACATTCAGTACTTC. Amino acid sequence: CASSQTTGILAKNIQYF.

This clone turned up a few times. The chain has TRBV5-1 and TRBJ1-3; D remains ambiguous. The CDR3 consists of 15 residues. The V and J ends lost 0 bases and 2 bases respectively, with 9 bases between them. Germline V CDR1 and CDR2: SGHRS, YFSETQ. The chain's CDR3 is CASSLDTVPGNTIYF. Here the CDR3 DNA reads TGCGCCAGCAGCTTGGACACGGTCCCTGGAAACACCATATATTTT.

This clone was counted a few times. Germline and junction disagree at one end, which may indicate a read error. Other DNA sequences of this sample code for an identical CDR3. The chain links TRBV4-1 to TRBJ1-1; D is unresolved. Looked up from germline, CDR1 is MGHRA and CDR2 is YSYEKL. The CDR3 consists of 15 residues. DNA for the CDR3: TGTGCCAGCAGCCAAGATACGGTAGCAGCGAGAGAAGCTTTCTTT. Translating it yields CASSQDTVAAREAFF.

The gene calls are TRBV30 and TRBJ2-7, with 11 bases aligning to TRBD2. Germline V gene lookup returns CDR1 GTSNPN and CDR2 SVGIG (reference sequence). With V trimmed by 3 bases and J by 7 bases, 11 bases remained unmatched. The CDR3 is 15 amino acids. CDR3 DNA: TGTGCCTGGAGACTAGCGGGAGACGTATCGAAGGAGCAGTACTTC. As protein: CAWRLAGDVSKEQYF.

The gene calls are TRBV11-3 and TRBJ1-1; possibly TRBD1 for D (6 bases). Germline CDR1 is SGHNT and CDR2 is YENEEA. The V gene lost 6 bases and the J gene lost 4 bases, with 12 bases spanning the gap. CDR3 length: 13 amino acids. The CDR3 region has the DNA TGTGCCAGCAGTCAACAGGGTGGCACTGAAGCTTTCTTT. Amino acid sequence: CASSQQGGTEAFF.

By share, this clone ranks as medium-sized. This rearrangement joins TRBV19 to TRBJ1-4; perhaps TRBD1 as D (6 bases). The CDR3 length is 14 residues. Between the trimmed V and J ends, which lost 4 bases and 0 bases, there was a span of 6 bases. Germline V gene sequence: CDR1 LNHDA, CDR2 SQIVND (reference sequence). In nucleotides, the CDR3 is TGTGCCAGTAGTAACAGGGCAACTAATGAAAAACTGTTTTTT. It specifies CASSNRATNEKLFF.

This clone occurred many times. This chain links TRBV6-5 with TRBJ2-2, with no clear D. The CDR3 has 12 amino acids. The V end lost 0 bases, the J end lost 10 bases, and 6 bases lay between the germline ends. Germline CDR1 MNHEY, CDR2 SVGAGI. The CDR3 protein is CASSYSIKELFF. The CDR3 DNA reads as TGTGCCAGCAGTTACTCGATCAAGGAGCTGTTTTTT.

This chain uses TRBV21-1 with TRBJ2-3; TRBD2, the table's D call, lacks a check against the DNA. TRBV21-1 is assigned pseudogene status. The CDR3 length is 20 residues. CDR3 nucleotide sequence: TGTGCCAGCAGCAAAGAGGGACTAGCGGGAGGGCCTAACCCCGCAGATACGCAGTATTTT. Its protein is CASSKEGLAGGPNPADTQYF.

This clone was found a few times. The rearrangement links TRBV11-3 to TRBJ2-7; 12 nucleotides agree with TRBD1. V gave up 5 bases and J gave up 6 bases; unmatched junction bases: 11. This CDR3 has 16 residues. Germline V CDR1 and CDR2: SGHNT, YENEEA. The CDR3 DNA is TGTGCCAGCAGCCCGGACTCCGGGACAGGGGGCCGCGAGCAGTACTTC. It encodes CASSPDSGTGGREQYF.

The table lists this clone with a few counts. This chain uses TRBV21-1 with TRBJ2-7. TRBV21-1 is termed a pseudogene. CDR3 length: 16 residues. The CDR3 sequence is CASSKRVSDGFYEQYF. The CDR3 DNA is TGTGCCAGCAGCAAAAGGGTATCGGACGGATTCTACGAGCAGTACTTC.

This clone occurred a few times. CDR3 nucleotide sequence: TGTGCCAGCAGCTTATCTCTTGGGGGTTCTGGACTAGTTTCCTACGAGCAGTACTTC. Translated: CASSLSLGGSGLVSYEQYF. V usage is TRBV7-9 and J usage is TRBJ2-7; 7 bases line up with TRBD2. The CDR3 covers 19 residues. Germline CDR1 SEHNR, CDR2 FQNEAQ (reference sequence). Losses at the gene ends were 2 bases for V and 1 base for J; bases not matched to a gene: 17.

This chain's CDR3 is CASSLRGEQYF. As DNA, the CDR3 is TGTGCCAGCAGCTTAAGGGGGGAGCAGTACTTC. The V gene is TRBV7-4, the J gene TRBJ2-7; a weak D match, TRBD1 (6 bases). V was pared by 2 bases and J by 7 bases, with 6 bases between. Germline CDR1 is SGHVT and CDR2 is SQSDAQ. The CDR3 runs to 11 residues.

This clone is deemed medium-sized. This sequence joins TRBV7-9 and TRBJ1-1; 9 nucleotides align to TRBD1. Germline lookup yields CDR1 SEHNR and CDR2 FQNEAQ (reference sequence). Trimming at V came to 7 bases and at J to 4 bases, leaving 7 bases not matched to a gene. The CDR3 length is 14 residues. CDR3 sequence: CASNPQGAGTEAFF. The CDR3 nucleotides are TGTGCCAGCAACCCACAGGGGGCAGGCACTGAAGCTTTCTTT.

This clone is deemed medium-sized. The genes are TRBV7-9 and TRBJ2-7; D remains ambiguous. CDR3 length: 15 amino acids. Trimming removed 5 bases from V and 4 bases from J, with 18 bases in between. CDR1 is SEHNR and CDR2 is FQNEAQ in the germline V gene (reference sequence). In DNA form, the CDR3 reads TGTGCCAGCAGCACCCCGGTCTTCCAAATGTACGAGCAGTACTTC. Its translation is CASSTPVFQMYEQYF.